A selection of T cell receptor beta chains follows, all from one sample in a study of blood T cell repertoires in COVID-19. Clones were sequenced by immunoSEQ multiplex PCR, and TCRdb holds only the in-frame ones, with some missing. The sample includes roughly 110,000 clones, 88% of them seen just once. Material for sequencing was peripheral blood. The receptors derive from a man aged 50-60 years with active or convalescent COVID-19. Each CDR3 is given with its conserved first and last residue. Each record gives: V gene, J gene, CDR3 length, clone size, D gene, CDR3 DNA, CDR3 protein. The D gene is left open where the match is weak. A row's size may be missing; if present it is once, few, many or a size class.

V gene: TRBV15
J gene: TRBJ2-2
CDR3 length: 15
clone size: -
D gene: TRBD1
CDR3 DNA: TGTGCCACCAGCATAGGACAGGGGATCCCCGGGGAGCTGTTTTTT
CDR3 protein: CATSIGQGIPGELFF

V gene: TRBV5-3
J gene: TRBJ2-3
CDR3 length: 14
clone size: -
D gene: -
CDR3 DNA: TGTGCCAGAAGCCGACGGACAGTCACAGATACGCAGTATTTT
CDR3 protein: CARSRRTVTDTQYF

V gene: TRBV18
J gene: TRBJ2-3
CDR3 length: 18
clone size: -
D gene: TRBD2
CDR3 DNA: TGTGCCAGCTCACCAGTCTTCGGGACTAGCGGGGGTAAGGGTACGCAGTATTTT
CDR3 protein: CASSPVFGTSGGKGTQYF

V gene: TRBV19
J gene: TRBJ1-1
CDR3 length: 13
clone size: -
D gene: -
CDR3 DNA: TGTGCCAGTGCCAGGGGATACGACACTGAAGCTTTCTTT
CDR3 protein: CASARGYDTEAFF

V gene: TRBV11-2
J gene: TRBJ1-2
CDR3 length: 14
clone size: -
D gene: TRBD1
CDR3 DNA: TGTGCCAGCAGCGGACGACAGGGGAGCTATGGCTACACCTTC
CDR3 protein: CASSGRQGSYGYTF

V gene: TRBV7-8
J gene: TRBJ2-1
CDR3 length: 14
clone size: -
D gene: -
CDR3 DNA: TGTGCCAGCAAACCCCAACAACTAGACAATGAGCAGTTCTTC
CDR3 protein: CASKPQQLDNEQFF

V gene: TRBV7-9
J gene: TRBJ2-2
CDR3 length: 17
clone size: -
D gene: TRBD2
CDR3 DNA: TGTGCCAGCAGCCCTCCGTTTGGCGGGAGGGGAGCCGGGGAGCTGTTTTTT
CDR3 protein: CASSPPFGGRGAGELFF

V gene: TRBV5-1
J gene: TRBJ1-2
CDR3 length: 14
clone size: -
D gene: -
CDR3 DNA: TGCGCCAGCAGCTTGGCCGGGGAAACCGAAGGCTACACCTTC
CDR3 protein: CASSLAGETEGYTF

V gene: TRBV12-3/TRBV12-4
J gene: TRBJ1-1
CDR3 length: 13
clone size: -
D gene: -
CDR3 DNA: TGTGCCAGCAGTTTTGGGACACTCACTGAAGCTTTCTTT
CDR3 protein: CASSFGTLTEAFF

V gene: TRBV19
J gene: TRBJ2-7
CDR3 length: 16
clone size: once
D gene: TRBD2
CDR3 DNA: TGTGCCAGTAGTGGGGGACTAGCGGGAGGGATCTACGAGCAGTACTTC
CDR3 protein: CASSGGLAGGIYEQYF

V gene: TRBV12-3/TRBV12-4
J gene: TRBJ1-4
CDR3 length: 13
clone size: -
D gene: TRBD1
CDR3 DNA: TGTGCCAGCAGTTTGGGCCGTACGGGACAGAGGTTTTTT
CDR3 protein: CASSLGRTGQRFF

V gene: TRBV7-8
J gene: TRBJ1-5
CDR3 length: 15
clone size: -
D gene: TRBD1
CDR3 DNA: TGTGCCAGCAGCTCCGAAGGGACAGGGGGACAGCCCCAGCATTTT
CDR3 protein: CASSSEGTGGQPQHF

V gene: TRBV7-7
J gene: TRBJ2-2
CDR3 length: 18
clone size: -
D gene: -
CDR3 DNA: TGTGCCAGCAGCAAATTACCCCGGACATCGGAGAACACCGGGGAGCTGTTTTTT
CDR3 protein: CASSKLPRTSENTGELFF

V gene: TRBV10-1
J gene: TRBJ1-1
CDR3 length: 13
clone size: -
D gene: -
CDR3 DNA: TGCGCCAGCAGTCCGAATACAGGGACTGAAGCTTTCTTT
CDR3 protein: CASSPNTGTEAFF

V gene: TRBV27
J gene: TRBJ2-7
CDR3 length: 14
clone size: -
D gene: TRBD1
CDR3 DNA: TGTGCCAGCAGGAGGACAGGGGTGTCCTACGAGCAGTACTTC
CDR3 protein: CASRRTGVSYEQYF

V gene: TRBV7-2
J gene: TRBJ2-1
CDR3 length: 16
clone size: once
D gene: TRBD2
CDR3 DNA: TGTGCCAGCAGCTTAGCTGGCGGGAGGTCCTACAATGAGCAGTTCTTC
CDR3 protein: CASSLAGGRSYNEQFF

V gene: TRBV19
J gene: TRBJ2-5
CDR3 length: 15
clone size: -
D gene: TRBD2
CDR3 DNA: TGTGCCAGTAGTATTGTACTAGCGGCCCAAGAGACCCAGTACTTC
CDR3 protein: CASSIVLAAQETQYF

V gene: TRBV18
J gene: TRBJ1-2
CDR3 length: 14
clone size: -
D gene: -
CDR3 DNA: TGTGCCAGCTCACCATCACAGGTTAACTATGGCTACACCTTC
CDR3 protein: CASSPSQVNYGYTF

V gene: TRBV5-1
J gene: TRBJ1-5
CDR3 length: 14
clone size: -
D gene: -
CDR3 DNA: TGCGCCAGCAGCTTGAGCGGGATCAATCAGCCCCAGCATTTT
CDR3 protein: CASSLSGINQPQHF

V gene: TRBV6-5
J gene: TRBJ1-5
CDR3 length: 15
clone size: once
D gene: TRBD1
CDR3 DNA: TGTGCCAGCAGTTACTCCTGGACAGGGAATCAGCCCCAGCATTTT
CDR3 protein: CASSYSWTGNQPQHF

V gene: TRBV5-6
J gene: TRBJ2-1
CDR3 length: 15
clone size: -
D gene: -
CDR3 DNA: TGTGCCAGCAGACTTACTTCGAGCTCCTACAATGAGCAGTTCTTC
CDR3 protein: CASRLTSSSYNEQFF

V gene: TRBV27
J gene: TRBJ2-7
CDR3 length: 13
clone size: -
D gene: TRBD1
CDR3 DNA: TGTGCCAGCAGGTGGGACAGGGGGGGCGAGCAGTACTTC
CDR3 protein: CASRWDRGGEQYF

V gene: TRBV3-1/TRBV3-2
J gene: TRBJ2-7
CDR3 length: 14
clone size: once
D gene: TRBD2
CDR3 DNA: TGTGCCAGCATGTCAGGACTAGGTTTGGGTGAGCAGTACTTC
CDR3 protein: CASMSGLGLGEQYF

V gene: TRBV11-2
J gene: TRBJ1-2
CDR3 length: 16
clone size: once
D gene: TRBD1
CDR3 DNA: TGTGCCAGCAGCAAATGGGACAGTTCCCGACTTTATGGCTACACCTTC
CDR3 protein: CASSKWDSSRLYGYTF

V gene: TRBV6-1
J gene: TRBJ2-6
CDR3 length: 17
clone size: -
D gene: TRBD1
CDR3 DNA: TGTGCCAGCAGTGCGCCCCGGACAGGAACCGGGGCCAACGTCCTGACTTTC
CDR3 protein: CASSAPRTGTGANVLTF

V gene: TRBV11-3
J gene: TRBJ2-1
CDR3 length: 15
clone size: -
D gene: -
CDR3 DNA: TGTGCCAGCAGCTTAGGGTTAGGGGGTTCGGATGAGCAGTTCTTC
CDR3 protein: CASSLGLGGSDEQFF

V gene: TRBV28
J gene: TRBJ2-4
CDR3 length: 13
clone size: -
D gene: TRBD1
CDR3 DNA: TGTGCCAGCAGAAAGACAGGGTCAGACATTCAGTACTTC
CDR3 protein: CASRKTGSDIQYF

V gene: TRBV2
J gene: TRBJ2-2
CDR3 length: 16
clone size: -
D gene: TRBD1
CDR3 DNA: TGTGCCAGCAGTGGGTCGGGGACAGAAAACACCGGGGAGCTGTTTTTT
CDR3 protein: CASSGSGTENTGELFF

V gene: TRBV11-2
J gene: TRBJ1-3
CDR3 length: 16
clone size: -
D gene: TRBD1
CDR3 DNA: TGTGCCAGCAGTTGGGGACAGTCTAATTCTGGAAACACCATATATTTT
CDR3 protein: CASSWGQSNSGNTIYF

V gene: TRBV19
J gene: TRBJ1-5
CDR3 length: 14
clone size: -
D gene: -
CDR3 DNA: TGTGCCAGCCGAGATCCCGGGAGCAATCAGCCCCAGCATTTT
CDR3 protein: CASRDPGSNQPQHF

V gene: TRBV14
J gene: TRBJ2-1
CDR3 length: 19
clone size: -
D gene: TRBD2
CDR3 DNA: TGTGCCAGCAGCCGGACGGGACTAGCGGGAGGGAGCTCCTACAATGAGCAGTTCTTC
CDR3 protein: CASSRTGLAGGSSYNEQFF

V gene: TRBV7-9
J gene: TRBJ2-3
CDR3 length: 13
clone size: -
D gene: -
CDR3 DNA: TGTGCCAGCAACCGCGGGGGCACAGATACGCAGTATTTT
CDR3 protein: CASNRGGTDTQYF

V gene: TRBV5-4
J gene: TRBJ2-3
CDR3 length: 17
clone size: -
D gene: TRBD2
CDR3 DNA: TGTGCCAGCAGCTTGGGGACTAGCGGGAGGTATACAGATACGCAGTATTTT
CDR3 protein: CASSLGTSGRYTDTQYF

V gene: TRBV18
J gene: TRBJ1-2
CDR3 length: 13
clone size: -
D gene: -
CDR3 DNA: TGTGCCAGCTCACTGAACGCGGGGGAAGGCTACACCTTC
CDR3 protein: CASSLNAGEGYTF

V gene: TRBV3-1/TRBV3-2
J gene: TRBJ1-2
CDR3 length: 18
clone size: few
D gene: TRBD1
CDR3 DNA: TGTGCCAGCAGCCAACCCCCGGGACAGGGAATCCCTAACTATGGCTACACCTTC
CDR3 protein: CASSQPPGQGIPNYGYTF

V gene: TRBV19
J gene: TRBJ1-1
CDR3 length: 12
clone size: -
D gene: -
CDR3 DNA: TGTGCCAGTAGTTGGGGGGGCCTTGAAGCTTTCTTT
CDR3 protein: CASSWGGLEAFF

V gene: TRBV4-1
J gene: TRBJ1-4
CDR3 length: 16
clone size: -
D gene: -
CDR3 DNA: TGCGCCAGCAGCACCCAAACCAGGACAACTAATGAAAAACTGTTTTTT
CDR3 protein: CASSTQTRTTNEKLFF

V gene: TRBV12-3/TRBV12-4
J gene: TRBJ1-5
CDR3 length: 13
clone size: -
D gene: -
CDR3 DNA: TGTGCCAGCAGCCCTAGGGGACAACAGCCCCAGCATTTT
CDR3 protein: CASSPRGQQPQHF

V gene: TRBV2
J gene: TRBJ2-2
CDR3 length: 15
clone size: -
D gene: -
CDR3 DNA: TGTGCCAGGGGAGGCCGGCAGGGCAACACCGGGGAGCTGTTTTTT
CDR3 protein: CARGGRQGNTGELFF

V gene: TRBV19
J gene: TRBJ2-3
CDR3 length: 14
clone size: -
D gene: -
CDR3 DNA: TGTGCCAGTAGTCTACGGGAGCCCACGGATACGCAGTATTTT
CDR3 protein: CASSLREPTDTQYF

V gene: TRBV28
J gene: TRBJ1-2
CDR3 length: 17
clone size: -
D gene: TRBD1
CDR3 DNA: TGTGCCAGCAGTTTAAGCCCCCTGGGCGGACAGGGCCAGGGCTACACCTTC
CDR3 protein: CASSLSPLGGQGQGYTF

V gene: TRBV15
J gene: TRBJ2-7
CDR3 length: 12
clone size: -
D gene: -
CDR3 DNA: TGTGCCACCAGCAGTGCGACCGGGGAGCAGTACTTC
CDR3 protein: CATSSATGEQYF

V gene: TRBV5-4
J gene: TRBJ2-5
CDR3 length: 15
clone size: -
D gene: -
CDR3 DNA: TGTGCCAGCAGCTTGGTCAGGGGCCCACAAGAGACCCAGTACTTC
CDR3 protein: CASSLVRGPQETQYF

V gene: TRBV7-2
J gene: TRBJ1-5
CDR3 length: 15
clone size: -
D gene: -
CDR3 DNA: TGTGCCAGCAGCTTCAGGACAGATAGCAATCAGCCCCAGCATTTT
CDR3 protein: CASSFRTDSNQPQHF

V gene: TRBV2
J gene: TRBJ2-5
CDR3 length: 17
clone size: -
D gene: TRBD1
CDR3 DNA: TGTGCCAGCAGTGAAAAGCCCTGGACAGGGGGCAGGGAGACCCAGTACTTC
CDR3 protein: CASSEKPWTGGRETQYF

V gene: TRBV28
J gene: TRBJ1-2
CDR3 length: 12
clone size: -
D gene: -
CDR3 DNA: TGTGCCAGCAGTTTGCCAGGGCGAGGCTACACCTTC
CDR3 protein: CASSLPGRGYTF

V gene: TRBV7-2
J gene: TRBJ2-4
CDR3 length: 14
clone size: few
D gene: -
CDR3 DNA: TGTGCCAGCAGCTCGCCTCGCCTATCCGGCATTCAGTACTTC
CDR3 protein: CASSSPRLSGIQYF

V gene: TRBV5-5
J gene: TRBJ2-1
CDR3 length: 13
clone size: -
D gene: -
CDR3 DNA: TGTGCCAGCAGCTTGGGGCAACCCAATGAGCAGTTCTTC
CDR3 protein: CASSLGQPNEQFF

V gene: TRBV29-1
J gene: TRBJ1-6
CDR3 length: 14
clone size: -
D gene: TRBD1
CDR3 DNA: TGCAGCGCGCATACAGGGGGGAATAATTCACCCCTCCACTTT
CDR3 protein: CSAHTGGNNSPLHF

V gene: TRBV25-1
J gene: TRBJ2-1
CDR3 length: 14
clone size: few
D gene: TRBD2
CDR3 DNA: TGTGCCAGCAGCACCGGGACTAGCGGGATTCGGGTGTTCTTC
CDR3 protein: CASSTGTSGIRVFF